Shown below are 14 T cell receptor beta chains from a single sample sequenced in a study of beta chain features in type 1 diabetes. Study findings and constraints: Type 1 diabetes patients had TCRB CDR3s that were shorter (moderately but significantly so) in all four CD4+ subsets.

Their target antigens are unknown. Sequenced material consisted of expressed TCRB transcripts (all of the isolated RNA was reverse transcribed). Data came from immunoSEQ multiplex PCR; TCRdb stores just in-frame clones and leaves some out. The data hold 130,000 or so clones, with roughly 10% observed a single time. Sequenced: central memory CD4+ T cells from blood. The receptors shown here come from a man aged 25 to 40 with type 1 diabetes.

This clone was recorded a few times. This rearrangement joins TRBV7-9 to TRBJ1-1; D uncertain. CDR1 is SEHNR and CDR2 is FQNEAQ in the germline V gene (reference sequence). This CDR3 region has 13 residues. Deletions cut 1 base from V and 4 bases from J, with 7 bases between. CDR3 region: CASSLVPGTEAFF. In nucleotides, the CDR3 is TGTGCCAGCAGCTTAGTCCCGGGCACTGAAGCTTTCTTT. Full variable domain (missing parts from reference TRBV7-9 and TRBJ1-1): DTGVSQNPRHKITKRGQNVTFRCDPISEHNRLYWYRQTLGQGPEFLTYFQNEAQLEKSRLLSDRFSAERPKGSFSTLEIQRTEQGDSAMYLCASSLVPGTEAFFGQGTRLTVV.

The chain joins TRBV7-8 to TRBJ2-5, with TRBD1 matching over 10 bases. J was trimmed by 7 bases and V by 8 bases; bases with no gene match: 16. This CDR3 is 16 amino acids long. In germline, CDR1 is SGHVS, CDR2 FQNEAQ. DNA for the CDR3: TGTGCCAGCGGACCACTTCGGGGACAGGGGATTGTGACCCAGTACTTC. It specifies CASGPLRGQGIVTQYF.

The genes are TRBV18 and TRBJ2-5; tentative D call: TRBD2 (5 bases). In germline, CDR1 is KGHSH, CDR2 LQKENI. This CDR3 is built from 13 residues. Deletions cut 6 bases from V and 0 bases from J, with 8 bases between. Here the CDR3 DNA reads TGTGCCAGCTCTATGGACTACCAAGAGACCCAGTACTTC. Translating it yields CASSMDYQETQYF.

The chain uses TRBV6-6 and TRBJ2-4; D perhaps matches TRBD2 (5 bases). The CDR3 runs to 11 residues. Germline values: CDR1 MNHNY, CDR2 SVGAGI (reference sequence). Trimming stripped 7 bases from V and 8 bases from J, with 9 bases between. The CDR3 bases are TGTGCCAGCACCGGGGTTGACATTCAGTACTTC. Amino acids: CASTGVDIQYF.

The gene calls are TRBV5-6 and TRBJ2-7, with TRBD2 as a possible D gene (5 bases). CDR1 is SGHDT and CDR2 is YYEEEE in the germline V gene. CDR3 length: 14 residues. Trimming removed 6 bases at V and 2 bases at J, with 15 bases between. CDR3 residues: CASTYGRRTYEQYF. The CDR3 DNA reads as TGTGCCAGCACCTACGGACGGAGGACCTACGAGCAGTACTTC. The full variable domain, its missing parts supplied by reference TRBV5-6 and TRBJ2-7, is DAGVTQSPTHLIKTRGQQVTLRCSPKSGHDTVSWYQQALGQGPQFIFQYYEEEERQRGNFPDRFSGHQFPNYSSELNVNALLLGDSALYLCASTYGRRTYEQYFGPGTRLTVT.

In its sample, this clone was seen a few times. The rearrangement links TRBV4-3 to TRBJ1-5; TRBD1 might be the D (5 bases). CDR1 is LGHNA and CDR2 is YSLEER in the germline V gene. V lost 0 bases and J lost 11, with 14 bases in between. The length of the CDR3 is 14 residues. CDR3: CASSQEGGLGAQHF. The CDR3 bases are TGCGCCAGCAGCCAAGAGGGGGGTCTCGGGGCCCAGCATTTT.

This clone has just a few counts. One base away lies a much larger clone, so this may be a sequencing read error. CDR3 residues: CASSQGSGAGGNEQYF. For the CDR3, the DNA is TGCGCCAGCAGCCAAGGGTCCGGAGCAGGGGGCAACGAGCAGTACTTC. V is TRBV4-1 and J is TRBJ2-7; 8 bases align to TRBD1. This CDR3 is built from 16 residues. Germline lookup yields CDR1 MGHRA and CDR2 YSYEKL. The V segment lost 1 base and the J segment 5 bases; nucleotides outside the gene matches: 10.

This clone showed up many times. V and J are TRBV4-2 and TRBJ2-7, with D perhaps TRBD2 (6 bases). The CDR3 is made up of 13 amino acids. The V gene's germline CDR1 is LGHNA and CDR2 YNFKEQ. V was clipped by 4 bases and J by 5 bases, with 12 bases between them. For the CDR3, the DNA is TGTGCCAGCAGCCCCGGACGCGGGGACGAGCAGTACTTC. Residues: CASSPGRGDEQYF.

The rearrangement uses TRBV5-5 and TRBJ2-5; TRBD2 matches 11 bases. The germline V gene encodes CDR1 SGHKS and CDR2 YYEKEE (reference sequence). V gave up 5 bases and J gave up 5 bases; unmatched junction bases: 11. CDR3 length: 16 residues. This CDR3 is CASSKTSGEPRETQYF. For the CDR3, the DNA is TGTGCCAGCAGTAAGACTAGCGGGGAACCTCGGGAGACCCAGTACTTC.

The chain employs TRBV4-3 and TRBJ2-7, with D perhaps matching TRBD1 (6 bases). Looked up from germline, CDR1 is LGHNA and CDR2 is YSLEER. The CDR3 has 16 residues. Trimming shortened V by 3 bases and J by 4 bases, and 19 bases separated the two germline ends. The CDR3 spells CASSHDYRERGYEQYF. The CDR3 region has the DNA TGCGCCAGCAGCCATGATTACAGGGAACGGGGTTACGAGCAGTACTTC.

This rearrangement joins TRBV11-1 to TRBJ2-1; 7 nucleotides line up with TRBD1. The germline gives CDR1 SGHAT, CDR2 FQDESV (reference sequence). Unmatched junction bases numbered 11, after V lost 5 bases and J lost 4 bases. The CDR3 runs to 16 residues. The CDR3 loop is CASSPSLGTAYNEQFF. The CDR3 nucleotides read TGTGCCAGCAGCCCCAGCCTCGGGACAGCGTACAATGAGCAGTTCTTC.

This clone occurred a few times. This chain joins TRBV29-1 and TRBJ1-1; D is unclear. Trimming left V 3 bases short and J 0 bases short, with 2 bases between. The CDR3 spans 11 residues. CDR1 is SQVTM, CDR2 ANQGSEA, per germline. This CDR3 is CSVDMNTEAFF. The CDR3 bases are TGCAGCGTTGACATGAACACTGAAGCTTTCTTT. Filled out from reference TRBV29-1 and TRBJ1-1, the complete variable domain reads SAVISQKPSRDICQRGTSLTIQCQVDSQVTMMFWYRQQPGQSLTLIATANQGSEATYESGFVIDKFPISRPNLTFSTLTVSNMSPEDSSIYLCSVDMNTEAFFGQGTRLTVV.

The chain is built from TRBV25-1 and TRBJ1-6; 7 bases line up with TRBD1. V lost 3 bases, J lost 7 bases, and 3 bases stayed unmatched. Germline CDR1 reads MGHDK; CDR2 reads SYGVNS. The CDR3 runs 14 residues. CDR3 DNA sequence: TGTGCCAGCAGTGAGACAGGGAGAAATTCACCCCTCCACTTT. It is translated as CASSETGRNSPLHF.

This sequence joins TRBV7-8 and TRBJ2-5; D may be TRBD1 (6 bases). CDR3 size: 14 residues. The germline V gene encodes CDR1 SGHVS and CDR2 FQNEAQ. V was pared by 3 bases and J by 4 bases, with 12 bases between. DNA for the CDR3: TGTGCCAGCAGCTTCGGTACAGGGAGAGAGACCCAGTACTTC. Its translation is CASSFGTGRETQYF.